The T cell receptor (beta chain) described here comes from a study of cytomegalovirus exposure and HLA in healthy donors (dated by TCRdb to about 2017). About the investigation overall: An earlier analysis of some 620 of the donors reported about 260 Gb of sequence data and some 110 million unique TCR beta sequences obtained from approximately 180 million T cells. Using immunosequencing, the study profiled T cell repertoires from fewer than 850 subjects and related those repertoires to cytomegalovirus serostatus. The later analysis used no new phenotypic data to find candidate immune exposures, relying instead on TCR beta sequences and their occurrence across donors. To study patterns of TCR occurrence, a later analysis re-analyzed previously published TCR beta repertoires from more than 550 donors and added high-resolution HLA genotyping. About five DR-DQ haplotypes were handled as single units for association and clustering, since linkage in the cohort was strong. A later genetic analysis took genome-wide SNP genotypes for about 65% of the roughly 670 donors and used that subset as a discovery cohort. Across roughly 420 genotyped donors of the cohort, an average of roughly 200,000 unique TCR beta nucleotide sequences per donor were sequenced, and approximately 17% of those sequences were non-productive. The study was designed to test whether signatures of past pathogen exposure could be identified by cataloging public T cell receptors. An early release covering roughly 640 HLA-typed donors comprised about 310 gigabases of sequencing data and around 80 million unique TCR sequences. All discovery cohort repertoires had been generated on a single sequencing platform. An earlier analysis of some 500 of the donors applied high-throughput TCR beta sequencing to assess whether each TCR beta V gene segment acted as functional or pseudogenic. Class I and class II HLA loci were covered by the typing at four-digit resolution. The number of donors typed differed by locus, with roughly 620-630 for A, B, C, DRB1 and DQB1, around 500 for DQA1, some 570 for DPA1, and some 450 for DPB1. Of the approximately 400 genotyped donors, roughly 85% fell in the genetic ancestry cluster associated with self-reported Caucasian donors. Alongside the repertoire data, information on donor age, sex, ethnicity and CMV serostatus was compiled. Along with the approximately 700-subject first cohort, a separate validation cohort of some 130 different subjects was used. To predict cytomegalovirus infection status, the study combined high-throughput TCR immunosequencing, statistical association of individual TCRs with disease status, and machine learning. What the study reported, not specific to this receptor: When HLA alleles, especially DR and DQ, strongly co-occurred, TCR associations were difficult to assign to individual alleles. In a later analysis, 15,000 to 20,000 TCR beta sequences were associated with specific HLA alleles at a false discovery rate of 0.05. Roughly uniform sequencing depth across donors was assumed in presence/absence analyses, although this assumption may not hold. A few of the identified cytomegalovirus-associated TCR beta chains were confirmed in vitro to be specific for cytomegalovirus antigens. Some IMGT-functional V segments, including TRBV6-2 and TRBV6-3, could not be told apart with the 87-base-pair reads, so those segments were excluded. A later genetic analysis reported fewer N-insertions in productive TCRs among donors in an Asian-associated ancestry cluster than the roughly 720-donor mean. A total of roughly 160 TCR beta chains were listed by the study as associated with cytomegalovirus. Immune exposure information for the cohort was limited to CMV serostatus. The authors suggested that the approach could potentially be extended to other disease states and immunological phenotypes. While some public TCRs were present in many individuals, most TCR sequences turned up only very rarely across donors. In a later analysis, HLA-associated TCR beta chains were found to be more clonally expanded and to have lower generation probabilities than equally common non-associated chains. A further reported finding was that TCR beta sequences accurately predicted the HLA-A and HLA-B alleles for most subjects in the first cohort. The earlier analysis of around 600 of the donors excluded seventeen rarely observed V segments, including chromosome 9 orphons, because counts were too low. In a later genetic analysis, a missense DCLRE1C variant was associated with V-gene and J-gene trimming of TCR beta chains, and the association was replicated in an independent cohort. The classifier was reported to diagnose cytomegalovirus status with high specificity and sensitivity in both the original and validation cohorts. Several of the top co-occurrence clusters appeared to be linked to parvovirus B19, influenza, CMV and Epstein-Barr virus, according to a later analysis. Correlated functional status among segregating V segments might reflect linkage disequilibrium, but an unknown experimental factor could not be ruled out. In a later analysis, most CMV-associated TCR beta chains were found to appear HLA-restricted, with HLA associations seemingly driven largely by CMV exposure. A cluster of highly shared sequence variants was judged likely to represent a technical artifact of the sequencing pipeline. In a later analysis, TCR association rates were found to vary across HLA loci, with the most associated TCRs seen for DRB1 alleles and the fewest for HLA-C alleles. This cohort had only TCR beta chains sequenced, and the lack of alpha or paired-chain data limited which features could be detected. In an earlier analysis of approximately 590 of the donors, most TCR beta V segments appeared in productive rearrangements about 87% or about 30% of the time, broadly matching IMGT annotations. HLA typing was unavailable for some donors at each locus, so association tests used only the typed subset.

The CDR3 runs 15 residues from the cysteine to the phenylalanine. The entry retains the CDR3 DNA only, 45 bases that are in frame from base 1. The germline V end is reduced by 4 bases and the J end by 2 bases; junction bases left unmatched: 6. Via the germline V gene, CDR1 is SGHTA and CDR2 FQGNSA. The cohort was made up of approximately 670 healthy bone marrow donors. All cohort members were sampled while nominally healthy, although unrecorded immune exposures were likely present. The donor tested CMV seronegative and was one of the 352 seronegative cohort members. A peripheral blood sample was provided by each donor, and peripheral blood mononuclear cells were used for TCR beta sequencing. The Qiagen DNeasy Blood Extraction Kit was used to extract genomic DNA from the blood cell samples. As for this clone: Its cognate antigen has yet to be identified. No qualities accompany the bases; no much larger clone lies one base away.

Library construction relied on the immunoSEQ multiplex PCR assay. For the multiplex PCR, a mixture combining 60 forward primers for TCR Vbeta segments and 13 reverse primers for TCR Jbeta segments was used. Amplification of the CDR3 region of rearranged TCR beta genes was performed with a multiplex PCR assay on genomic DNA. Amplified TCR beta libraries were sequenced as 87-base-pair reads on the Illumina HiSeq System. For the original study's pipeline: A later analysis tallied roughly 78 million unique TCR beta chains across the 550 to 850 repertoires, and approximately 12 million of those chains were shared by two or more donors. Raw reads were error-corrected and collapsed into unique sequences with a nearest-neighbor algorithm that merged closely related sequences to remove PCR and sequencing errors. V, D and J gene segments were assigned by aligning CDR3 sequences to IMGT reference sequences. For a sequence to be retained, at least a six-nucleotide match to both a V gene segment and a J gene segment was required. Rearrangements were called productive when the CDR3 lacked stop codons and stayed in frame with V and J; all others were non-productive. Following IMGT convention, CDR3 was defined as the stretch from the second conserved V-encoded cysteine to the conserved J-encoded phenylalanine. In an earlier analysis of 500 to 650 of the donors, sequences lacking an unambiguous match to a single V gene segment were excluded. An earlier analysis of 500 to 700 of the donors classified V segments as functional when productive rearrangements were above 56.7% and as segregating when the standard deviation between donors was above 5%. A statistical classification framework was developed to diagnose cytomegalovirus status using the catalog of TCR beta chain sequences. In a later analysis, TCR nucleotide sequences were compared against IMGT/GENE-DB human TR gene sequences so that V and J genes could be assigned. In a later analysis, CDR3 sequences and most-parsimonious VDJ recombination scenarios were assigned using the TCRdist pipeline. In a later analysis, each TCR beta chain was defined by its CDR3 amino acid sequence together with its V-gene family, and reads without a unique V-gene family were excluded. As a way to deal with suspected cross-contamination and a sequencing artifact, a later analysis dropped more than 500 nucleotide sequences that were highly shared and had low generation probability. In a later analysis, a clonal expansion index for each public chain was calculated from normalized within-repertoire ranks of inferred template counts. A later analysis computed generation probabilities with a VDJ recombination model fitted to out-of-frame rearrangements, and checked the results against IGoR. In a later analysis, TCR-TCR, TCR-HLA and TCR-CMV co-occurrence was scored with hypergeometric tests, and a repertoire-size bias correction was applied to TCR pairs. A later analysis estimated false discovery rates by permuting HLA or CMV assignments 20 times. In a later analysis, co-occurring TCRs were grouped using DBSCAN, with TCRdist sequence similarity added in when clustering inside HLA-allele-positive subsets. For co-occurrence clustering, repertoires with fewer than 30,000 or more than 120,000 public chains were excluded, along with several repertoires with anomalous nucleotide sharing. This is the immuneACCESS table as TCRdb keeps it, with only in-frame sequences that have V and J called. A part of the clones is gone; compared with another copy, unresolved V genes explain less than half, and the rest is unexplained. The V and J calls and clone size were taken over from that table, and D and trimming were inferred from the DNA. The sample records 150,000 to 200,000 clones, roughly 80% of which are singletons. In total, the top ten clones hold 1.7% of the sample.

The receptor was isolated from a woman between 18 and 29 years old in good health and CMV-seronegative. This chain is built from TRBV7-2 and TRBJ2-7; 9 bases in between match TRBD2. Sequenced sample: PBMCs. The nucleotide sequence reads as follows: TGTGCCAGCAGCTCCTTAGCGGGGGAGACCTACGAGCAGTACTTC. The resulting protein is CASSSLAGETYEQYF.